This T cell receptor (beta chain) is from a study of identical twins. MiXCR was run by TCRdb on the 5' RACE reads, yielding one entry per CDR3 protein. The sample records about 1.7 million distinct CDR3 sequences, around 29% being singletons. CDR1 and CDR2 from the germline V gene are DFQATT and SNEGSKA (reference sequence). V lost 4 bases and J lost 0; bases outside the gene matches: 2. This CDR3 has 15 residues. This clonotype is a singleton in its sample. Its antigen is unidentified. Broader study findings: Researchers reported excess low generation probability among twin-shared out-of-frame alpha sequences.

The sample consisted of cord blood. The origin of this receptor is a newborn girl in good health. The chain joins TRBV20-1 to TRBJ2-1; 11 positions match TRBD2. CDR3: CSAIAGGSSYNEQFF. For the CDR3, the DNA is TGCAGTGCTATAGCGGGAGGGAGCTCCTACAATGAGCAGTTCTTC.